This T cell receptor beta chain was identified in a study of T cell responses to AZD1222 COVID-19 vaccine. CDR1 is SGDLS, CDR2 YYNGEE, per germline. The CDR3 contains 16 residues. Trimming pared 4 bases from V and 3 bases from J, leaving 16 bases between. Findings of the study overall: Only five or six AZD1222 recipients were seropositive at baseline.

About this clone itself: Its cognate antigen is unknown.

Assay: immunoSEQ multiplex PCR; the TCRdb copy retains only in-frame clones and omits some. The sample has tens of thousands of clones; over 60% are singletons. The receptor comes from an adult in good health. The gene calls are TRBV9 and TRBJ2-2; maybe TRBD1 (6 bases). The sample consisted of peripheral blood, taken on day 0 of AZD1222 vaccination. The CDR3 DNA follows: TGTGCCAGCAGCCCCATCAGGGGTTGGGACACCGGGGAGCTGTTTTTT. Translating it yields CASSPIRGWDTGELFF.